Detailed here is one T cell receptor beta chain. There is no known antigen for this receptor. Base-call qualities are not available, and no considerably larger clone is one nucleotide away. The sample originates from a study of control samples from healthy donors and cancer patients (dated by TCRdb to 2020 to 2021). The method behind the library was the immunoSEQ multiplex PCR assay. In its TCRdb copy, this immuneACCESS table keeps in-frame sequences only and misses some clones. Where compared with another copy, unresolved V genes explain less than half of these, and the others have no known cause. Here the sample has some 130,000 clones; more than 80% occur a single time. The leading ten clones occupy 2% to 3% of the sample. CDR1 and CDR2 are drawn from the germline V gene (reference sequence): LGHDT, YNNKEL. V is cut back by 8 bases and J by 1 base, with 6 bases in the junction unmatched. Reading from cysteine to phenylalanine, the CDR3 counts 14 amino acids. The sequence is cut down to CDR3 DNA, 42 bases in frame from base 1.

The V gene is TRBV3-1 (or the pseudogene TRBV3-2) and the J gene is TRBJ2-5, with TRBD2 matching 8 junction bases. The source is a middle-aged man in good health. Material: blood. At the DNA level, the sequence is TGTGCCAGCGACCGGGGGGGTACCCAAGAGACCCAGTACTTC. It specifies CASDRGGTQETQYF.